These 12 T cell receptor beta chains came from one sample sequenced in a study of CD8+CD57+ T cells in acquired aplastic anemia. Profiles of TCR beta VDJ and CDR3 were generated from a genomic DNA template. TCRdb used MiXCR to reprocess the reads, holding one entry per CDR3 protein. Of 100,000 to 120,000 distinct CDR3 sequences in the sample, around 50% were seen once. Sequencing input: sorted CD4+, CD8+, or CD8+CD57+ T cells (not recorded which) from PBMCs. All receptors come from a human donor in good health, serving as a control.

The V call is TRBV24-1, the J call TRBJ2-7; 9 bases map to TRBD2. V gave up 7 bases and J gave up 5 bases; unmatched junction bases: 11. Per the germline V gene, CDR1 is KGHDR and CDR2 is SFDVKD. The CDR3 totals 15 residues. The CDR3 protein is CATSDRVAGVNEQYF. Here the CDR3 DNA reads TGTGCCACCAGCGATAGGGTAGCGGGAGTCAACGAGCAGTACTTC.

The genes are TRBV5-4 and TRBJ1-1, with 7 bases aligning to TRBD1. This CDR3 is built from 18 residues. With 1 base clipped from V and 1 base from J, the junction kept 13 bases outside the gene matches. The germline gives CDR1 SGHNT, CDR2 YYREEE (reference sequence). This CDR3 is CASSLIPSKRTGNTEAFF. CDR3 sequence (DNA): TGTGCCAGCAGCTTGATACCATCAAAACGGACAGGGAACACTGAAGCTTTCTTT. Full variable domain (rest looked up from reference TRBV5-4 and TRBJ1-1): ETGVTQSPTHLIKTRGQQVTLRCSSQSGHNTVSWYQQALGQGPQFIFQYYREEENGRGNFPPRFSGLQFPNYSSELNVNALELDDSALYLCASSLIPSKRTGNTEAFFGQGTRLTVV.

In this sample, this clonotype turned up many times. This chain links TRBV7-6 with TRBJ2-7; TRBD2 matches at 12 bases. V dropped 0 bases and J dropped 5; count of bases not matched to a gene: 11. CDR1 is SGHVS and CDR2 is FNYEAQ in the germline V gene. There are 18 residues in the CDR3. The CDR3 DNA sequence: TGTGCCAGCAGCTTAGCGCCCTCAAGGACTAGCGGGGCACACGAGCAGTACTTC. Amino acid sequence: CASSLAPSRTSGAHEQYF.

About this clonotype itself: At one end the junction does not follow the germline gene, possibly because of a read error. The CDR3 DNA reads TGTGCCGGCAGCTACCCGTACACTGAAGCTTTCTTT. Protein sequence: CAGSYPYTEAFF. The chain uses TRBV7-2 and TRBJ1-1; D unresolved. CDR3 length: 12 residues. Looked up from germline, CDR1 is SGHTA and CDR2 is FQGNSA.

This sequence joins TRBV29-1 and TRBJ2-7; a possible D gene is TRBD1 (6 bases). CDR1 and CDR2 from the germline V gene are SQVTM and ANQGSEA. CDR3 length: 12 amino acids. The V and J ends lost 7 bases and 5 bases respectively, with 15 bases between them. The CDR3 region is CSGGQGIDEQYF. The CDR3 nucleotides are TGCAGCGGCGGCCAGGGGATCGACGAGCAGTACTTC.

The chain employs TRBV5-1 and TRBJ2-3; TRBD2 matches at 8 bases. The CDR3 length is 16 residues. In germline, CDR1 is SGHRS, CDR2 YFSETQ. Losses at the gene ends were 2 bases for V and 6 bases for J; bases not matched to a gene: 11. The CDR3 DNA reads as TGCGCCAGCAGCTTATCACCGGGACTAGAAGCGGATACGCAGTATTTT. Amino acid sequence: CASSLSPGLEADTQYF.

The chain couples TRBV7-6 to TRBJ2-5; D is uncertain. Per germline, CDR1 SGHVS and CDR2 FNYEAQ. The CDR3 consists of 11 residues. The germline V and J ends were trimmed by 5 bases and 9 bases, with 10 bases remaining between them. CDR3 sequence: CASSNKAAQYF. CDR3 bases: TGTGCCAGCAGCAACAAGGCGGCCCAGTACTTC.

The V and J genes are TRBV15 and TRBJ2-3; no definite D call. The germline gives CDR1 LNHNV, CDR2 YYDKDF (reference sequence). This CDR3 region has 12 residues. The V and J ends lost 4 bases and 2 bases respectively, with 4 bases between them. In DNA, the CDR3 is TGTGCCACCAGCAAAGCCACAGATACGCAGTATTTT. Its protein is CATSKATDTQYF.

This clonotype was seen more than once but under ten times. This may be a read error, as it is one base from a much larger clone. The chain joins TRBV10-3 to TRBJ1-1; unclear D gene. Germline V lookup: CDR1 ENHRY, CDR2 SYGVKD. The germline V and J ends were trimmed by 6 bases and 0 bases, with 14 bases remaining between them. This CDR3 spans 15 amino acids. CDR3 region: CAISPWTEVNTEAFF. The CDR3 coding sequence is TGTGCCATCAGCCCTTGGACGGAAGTGAACACTGAAGCTTTCTTT.

This clonotype was seen many times. This chain connects TRBV11-2 to TRBJ1-2; D is uncertain. Trimming cost V 0 bases and J 9 bases, with 8 bases left between them. Looked up from germline, CDR1 is SGHAT and CDR2 is FQNNGV. CDR3 length: 12 residues. For the CDR3, the DNA is TGTGCCAGCAGCTTAGACCCCAGGAGCTACACCTTC. Translation gives CASSLDPRSYTF. The whole variable domain, remainder taken from reference TRBV11-2 and TRBJ1-2, is EAGVAQSPRYKIIEKRQSVAFWCNPISGHATLYWYQQILGQGPKLLIQFQNNGVVDDSQLPKDRFSAERLKGVDSTLKIQPAKLEDSAVYLCASSLDPRSYTFGSGTRLTVV.

The chain joins TRBV20-1 to TRBJ2-7, with D uncertain. The CDR3 has 12 amino acids. Germline V gene data show CDR1 as DFQATT and CDR2 as SNEGSKA (reference sequence). V lost 6 bases, J lost 0 bases, and 9 bases lay in between. The CDR3 reads CSADWNSYEQYF. CDR3 in DNA: TGCAGTGCGGATTGGAACTCCTACGAGCAGTACTTC.

This clonotype was picked up a small number of times. The chain employs TRBV19 and TRBJ1-1; D is undetermined. V lost 5 bases, J lost 14 bases, and 15 bases lay in between. Germline-derived CDR1 and CDR2 are LNHDA and SQIVND (reference sequence). This CDR3 has 11 amino acids. For the CDR3, the DNA is TGTGCCAGTAGTGTTGGATTTGAACCATTCTTT. Protein sequence: CASSVGFEPFF.